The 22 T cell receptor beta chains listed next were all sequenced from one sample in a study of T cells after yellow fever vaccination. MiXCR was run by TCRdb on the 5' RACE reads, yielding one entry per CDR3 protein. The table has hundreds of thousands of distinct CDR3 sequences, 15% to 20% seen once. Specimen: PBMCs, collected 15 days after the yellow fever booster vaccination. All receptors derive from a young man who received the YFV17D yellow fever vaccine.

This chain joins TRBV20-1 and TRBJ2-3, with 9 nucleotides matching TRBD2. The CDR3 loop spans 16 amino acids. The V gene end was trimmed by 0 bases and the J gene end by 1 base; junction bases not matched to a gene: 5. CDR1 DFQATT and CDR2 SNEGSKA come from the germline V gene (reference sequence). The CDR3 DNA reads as TGCAGTGCTAGAGATTGGCGGGAGGGCCGCACAGATACGCAGTATTTT. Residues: CSARDWREGRTDTQYF.

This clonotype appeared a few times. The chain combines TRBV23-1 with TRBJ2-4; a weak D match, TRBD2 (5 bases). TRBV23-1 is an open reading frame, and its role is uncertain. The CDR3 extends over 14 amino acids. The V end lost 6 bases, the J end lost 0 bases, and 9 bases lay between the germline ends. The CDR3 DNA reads TGCGCCAGCAGCACAGAGGGAGCCAAAAACATTCAGTACTTC. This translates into CASSTEGAKNIQYF.

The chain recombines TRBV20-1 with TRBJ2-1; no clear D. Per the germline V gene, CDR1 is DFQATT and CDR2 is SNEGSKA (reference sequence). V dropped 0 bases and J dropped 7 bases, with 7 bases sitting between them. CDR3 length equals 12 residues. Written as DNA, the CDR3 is TGCAGTGCTAGAGATCCCAGGAATGAGCAGTTCTTC. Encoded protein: CSARDPRNEQFF.

Here the CDR3 DNA reads TGCAGTGCTAGAGAGACTAGCACAGATACGCAGTATTTT. It codes for CSARETSTDTQYF. This chain links TRBV20-1 with TRBJ2-3; D gene ambiguous. The CDR3 spans 13 residues. V was shortened by 0 bases and J by 0 bases, with 4 bases between the two germline ends. The germline V gene encodes CDR1 DFQATT and CDR2 SNEGSKA (reference sequence).

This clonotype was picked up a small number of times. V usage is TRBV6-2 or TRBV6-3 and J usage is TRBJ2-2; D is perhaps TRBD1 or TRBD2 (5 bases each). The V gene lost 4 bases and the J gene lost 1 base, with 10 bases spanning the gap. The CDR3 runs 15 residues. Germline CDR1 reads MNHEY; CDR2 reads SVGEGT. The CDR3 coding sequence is TGTGCCAGCAGTTTGGGGGTGCTGAACACCGGGGAGCTGTTTTTT. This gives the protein CASSLGVLNTGELFF.

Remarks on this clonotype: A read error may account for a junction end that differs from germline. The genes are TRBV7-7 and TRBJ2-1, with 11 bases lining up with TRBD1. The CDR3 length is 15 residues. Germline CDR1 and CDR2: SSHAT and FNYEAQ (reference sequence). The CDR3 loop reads CASSAGQGAYNEQFF. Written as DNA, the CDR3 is TGTGCTAGCAGCGCCGGACAGGGGGCATACAATGAGCAGTTCTTC. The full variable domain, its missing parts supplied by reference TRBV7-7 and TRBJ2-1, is GAGVSQSPRYKVTKRGQDVTLRCDPISSHATLYWYQQALGQGPEFLTYFNYEAQPDKSGLPSDRFSAERPEGSISTLTIQRTEQRDSAMYRCASSAGQGAYNEQFFGPGTRLTVL.

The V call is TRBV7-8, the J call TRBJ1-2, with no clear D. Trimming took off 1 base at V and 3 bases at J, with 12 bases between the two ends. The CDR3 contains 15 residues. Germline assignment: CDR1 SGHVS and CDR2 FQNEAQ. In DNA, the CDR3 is TGTGCCAGCAGCTTAGAACCCACGCCGCACTATGGCTACACCTTC. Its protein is CASSLEPTPHYGYTF. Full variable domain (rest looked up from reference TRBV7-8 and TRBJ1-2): GAGVSQSPRYKVAKRGQDVALRCDPISGHVSLFWYQQALGQGPEFLTYFQNEAQLDKSGLPSDRFFAERPEGSVSTLKIQRTQQEDSAVYLCASSLEPTPHYGYTFGSGTRLTVV.

The CDR3 DNA reads as TGTGCCAGTACAGGGCAAACCCAGCCCCAGCATTTT. Protein: CASTGQTQPQHF. V gene TRBV6-2 or TRBV6-3 combines with J gene TRBJ1-5; tentatively, D is TRBD1 (6 bases). Trimming shortened V by 9 bases and J by 7 bases, and 13 bases separated the two germline ends. The CDR3 length is 12 residues. The germline CDR1 and CDR2 sequences are MNHEY and SVGEGT.

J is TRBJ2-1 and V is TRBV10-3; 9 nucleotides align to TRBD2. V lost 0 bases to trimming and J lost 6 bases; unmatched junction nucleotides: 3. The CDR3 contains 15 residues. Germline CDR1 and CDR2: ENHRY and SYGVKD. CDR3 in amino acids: CAISESIAGVNEQFF. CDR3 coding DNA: TGTGCCATCAGTGAGTCAATAGCGGGAGTCAATGAGCAGTTCTTC.

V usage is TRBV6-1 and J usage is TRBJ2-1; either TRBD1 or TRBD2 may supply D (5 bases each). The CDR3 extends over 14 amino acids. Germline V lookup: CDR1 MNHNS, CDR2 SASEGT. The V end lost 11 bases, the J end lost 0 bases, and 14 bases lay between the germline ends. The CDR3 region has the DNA TGTGCCTATGGGACCCTGAGCTCCTACAATGAGCAGTTCTTC. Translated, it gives CAYGTLSSYNEQFF.

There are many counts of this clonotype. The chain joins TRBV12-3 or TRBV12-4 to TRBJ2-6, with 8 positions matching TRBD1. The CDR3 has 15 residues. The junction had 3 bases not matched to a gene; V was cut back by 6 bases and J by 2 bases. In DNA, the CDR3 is TGTGCCAGCAGCTTGACAGGGGCTGGGGCCAACGTCCTGACTTTC. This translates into CASSLTGAGANVLTF.

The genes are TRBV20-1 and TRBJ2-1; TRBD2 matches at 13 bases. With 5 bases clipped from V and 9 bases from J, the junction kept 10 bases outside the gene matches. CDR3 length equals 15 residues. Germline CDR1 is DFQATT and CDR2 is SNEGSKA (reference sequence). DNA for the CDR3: TGCAGTGCTTACTCACTAGCGGGAGGGCTAGGTGAGCAGTTCTTC. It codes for CSAYSLAGGLGEQFF.

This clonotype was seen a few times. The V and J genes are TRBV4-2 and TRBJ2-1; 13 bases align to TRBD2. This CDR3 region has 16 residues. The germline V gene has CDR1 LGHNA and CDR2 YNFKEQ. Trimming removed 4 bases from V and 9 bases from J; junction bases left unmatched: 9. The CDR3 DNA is TGTGCCAGCAGCCCAGATGGACTAGCGGGAGCCGGTGAGCAGTTCTTC. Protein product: CASSPDGLAGAGEQFF.

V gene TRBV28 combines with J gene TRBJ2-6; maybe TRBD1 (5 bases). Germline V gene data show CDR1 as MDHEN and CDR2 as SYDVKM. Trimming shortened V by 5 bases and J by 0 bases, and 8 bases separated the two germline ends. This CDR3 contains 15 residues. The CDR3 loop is CASSQTASGANVLTF. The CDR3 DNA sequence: TGTGCCAGCAGTCAGACAGCCTCTGGGGCCAACGTCCTGACTTTC.

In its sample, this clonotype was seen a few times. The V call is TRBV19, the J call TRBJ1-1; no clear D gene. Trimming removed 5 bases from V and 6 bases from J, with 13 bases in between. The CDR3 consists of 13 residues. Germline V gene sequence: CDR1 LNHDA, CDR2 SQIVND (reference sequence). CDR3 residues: CASSAFSGAEAFF. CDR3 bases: TGTGCCAGTAGTGCCTTCAGTGGGGCTGAAGCTTTCTTT.

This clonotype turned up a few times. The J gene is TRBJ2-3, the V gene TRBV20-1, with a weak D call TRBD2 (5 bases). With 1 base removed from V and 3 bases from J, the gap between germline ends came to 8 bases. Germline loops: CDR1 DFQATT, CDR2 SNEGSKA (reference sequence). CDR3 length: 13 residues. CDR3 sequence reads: CSARAPGTDTQYF. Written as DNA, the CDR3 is TGCAGTGCTAGAGCCCCGGGAACAGATACGCAGTATTTT.

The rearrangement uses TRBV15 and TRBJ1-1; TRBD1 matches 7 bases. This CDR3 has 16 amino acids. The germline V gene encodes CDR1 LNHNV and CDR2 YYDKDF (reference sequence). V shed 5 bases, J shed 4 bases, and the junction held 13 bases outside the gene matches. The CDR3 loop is CATSRKRGRDSTEAFF. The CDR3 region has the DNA TGTGCCACCAGCCGGAAACGTGGTAGGGACAGCACTGAAGCTTTCTTT.

The chain's CDR3 is CSVEKDTDTQYF. The CDR3 DNA reads TGCAGCGTTGAAAAGGACACAGATACGCAGTATTTT. This chain connects TRBV29-1 to TRBJ2-3; no clear D. The CDR3 is 12 residues long. Trimming removed 2 bases from V and 2 bases from J, with 5 bases in between. Germline CDR1 reads SQVTM; CDR2 reads ANQGSEA.

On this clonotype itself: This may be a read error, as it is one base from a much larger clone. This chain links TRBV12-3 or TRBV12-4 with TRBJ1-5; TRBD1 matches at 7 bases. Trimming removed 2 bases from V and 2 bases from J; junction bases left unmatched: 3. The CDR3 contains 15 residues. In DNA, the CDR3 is TGTGCCAGCAGTTTACAGGGGGAGGGCAATCAGCCCCAGCATTTT. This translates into CASSLQGEGNQPQHF.

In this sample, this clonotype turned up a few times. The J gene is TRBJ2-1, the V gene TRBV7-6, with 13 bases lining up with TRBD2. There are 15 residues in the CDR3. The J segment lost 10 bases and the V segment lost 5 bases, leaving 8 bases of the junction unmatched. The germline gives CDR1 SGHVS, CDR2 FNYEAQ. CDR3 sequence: CASSVRTSGSGEQFF. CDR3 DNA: TGTGCCAGCAGCGTAAGGACTAGCGGGAGTGGAGAGCAGTTCTTC.

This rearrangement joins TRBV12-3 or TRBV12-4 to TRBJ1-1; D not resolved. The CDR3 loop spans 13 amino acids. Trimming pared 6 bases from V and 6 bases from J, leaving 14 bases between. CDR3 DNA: TGTGCCAGCAGAACGAGAGCGGGGTCTGAAGCTTTCTTT. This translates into CASRTRAGSEAFF.

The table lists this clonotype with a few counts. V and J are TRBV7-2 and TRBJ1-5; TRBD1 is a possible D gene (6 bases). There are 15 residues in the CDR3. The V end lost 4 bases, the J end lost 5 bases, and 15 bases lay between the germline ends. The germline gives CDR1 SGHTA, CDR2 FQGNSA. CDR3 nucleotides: TGTGCCAGCAGCTCAAAAGGGACAACCGATCAGCCCCAGCATTTT. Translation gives CASSSKGTTDQPQHF.